The 9 T cell receptor beta chains below were found in one sample sequenced in a study of T cell clonality in common variable immunodeficiency. Sequencing used immunoSEQ multiplex PCR; TCRdb keeps in-frame clones, though not all of them. This sample has around 55,000 clones, each found more than once. Sequenced material: peripheral blood mononuclear cells. The origin of the receptors is a person aged 18-70 years in good health.

This clone was counted at least ten times. The read falls 3 residues short of the CDR3 end, and the missing part is taken from the germline J gene. V gene TRBV12-3 or TRBV12-4 combines with J gene TRBJ2-1; D perhaps matches TRBD1 (5 bases). V dropped 4 bases and J dropped 7 bases, with 14 bases sitting between them. The CDR3 runs to 14 residues. The CDR3 sequence is CASSSSGNINEQFF. CDR3 DNA (partial): TGTGCCAGCAGTTCGTCAGGGAATATTAATGAG.

This clone was recorded a few times. The read gets to within 3 residues of the CDR3 end, and the germline J gene fills in the rest. This chain links TRBV20-1 with TRBJ1-1; perhaps TRBD1 as D (6 bases). From germline, CDR1 is DFQATT and CDR2 SNEGSKA (reference sequence). V lost 3 bases, J lost 3 bases, and 14 bases lay in between. The CDR3 sequence is 14 residues long. The DNA read from the CDR3 is TGCAGTGCTAGGATCGGCAGGGGTGACACTGAA. Its translation is CSARIGRGDTE. The entire CDR3 protein is CSARIGRGDTEAFF.

This clone was detected many times. Read data end 3 residues before the CDR3 end; the end is taken from the germline J gene. This chain links TRBV19 with TRBJ2-1, with 12 bases aligning to TRBD2. The V and J ends lost 0 bases and 9 bases, in that order; junction bases with no gene match: 9. The CDR3 contains 17 residues. Germline V CDR1 and CDR2: LNHDA, SQIVND (reference sequence). The DNA read from the CDR3 is TGTGCCAGTAGTATAGATCCTAGCGGGAGGGCCGCTGGTGAG. Its protein is CASSIDPSGRAAGE. The full CDR3 reads CASSIDPSGRAAGEQFF. The whole variable domain, remainder taken from reference TRBV19 and TRBJ2-1, is DGGITQSPKYLFRKEGQNVTLSCEQNLNHDAMYWYRQDPGQGLRLIYYSQIVNDFQKGDIAEGYSVSREKKESFPLTVTSAQKNPTAFYLCASSIDPSGRAAGEQFFGPGTRLTVL.

This clone was seen at least ten times. The CDR3 end falls 3 residues outside the read, so it is completed with the germline J gene. The chain carries TRBV10-3 and TRBJ2-3; TRBD1 agrees at 9 bases. From germline, CDR1 is ENHRY and CDR2 SYGVKD. The CDR3 sequence is 15 residues long. The CDR3 bases that were read are TGTGCCATCAGTTCGTTGACAGGGGGTGGGGAGACG. It specifies CAISSLTGGGET. The complete CDR3 reads CAISSLTGGGETQYF.

The CDR3 DNA, read in part, is TGTGCCAGCAGCTACATTCTGACTGAA. Amino acids: CASSYILTE. The full-length CDR3 reads as CASSYILTEAFF. This rearrangement joins TRBV7-9 to TRBJ1-1, with D unclear. The read stops 3 residues short of the end of the CDR3; the missing end is completed from the germline J gene. Trimming pared 4 bases from V and 5 bases from J, leaving 8 bases between. This CDR3 has 12 amino acids. Germline V lookup: CDR1 SEHNR, CDR2 FQNEAQ (reference sequence).

There are many counts of this clone. Sequence at one end of the junction differs from germline and may be a read error. The read is 3 residues too short to cover the CDR3 end, so that end is filled in from the germline J gene. This chain connects TRBV4-2 to TRBJ1-2, with 8 positions matching TRBD1. CDR3 length: 15 residues. Per germline, CDR1 LGHNA and CDR2 YNFKEQ. CDR3 bases read: TGCGCCAGCAGCCAAGGCGGGACAGGTGGGGATGGC. It encodes CASSQGGTGGDG. In full, the CDR3 is CASSQGGTGGDGYTF.

This clone was observed at least ten times. The CDR3 end falls 3 residues outside the read, so it is completed with the germline J gene. The rearrangement uses TRBV20-1 and TRBJ2-3; D unresolved. The ends were cut back, 5 bases at V and 7 bases at J, with 13 bases in the middle. Germline lookup yields CDR1 DFQATT and CDR2 SNEGSKA (reference sequence). This CDR3 comprises 12 residues. Incomplete CDR3 DNA: TGCAGTGCTGGCCCCATCTCAAATACG. Encoded protein: CSAGPISNT. The full-length CDR3 reads as CSAGPISNTQYF.

This clone was detected many times. The CDR3 extends 3 residues past the end of the read, so its final part is completed from the germline J gene. The V and J genes are TRBV5-1 and TRBJ1-3; D gene uncertain. The V gene lost 4 bases and the J gene lost 0 bases, with 11 bases spanning the gap. This CDR3 has 15 residues. Germline V lookup: CDR1 SGHRS, CDR2 YFSETQ. CDR3 bases read: TGCGCCAGCAGCACAGACACCGGCTCTGGAAACACC. Amino acids: CASSTDTGSGNT. In full, the CDR3 is CASSTDTGSGNTIYF.

This clone has at least ten counts. With the read ending 3 residues before the CDR3 end, the germline J gene is used to fill in that end. This chain connects TRBV18 to TRBJ2-7, with 11 bases lining up with TRBD1. The CDR3 has 14 amino acids. The V and J ends lost 4 bases and 6 bases, in that order; junction bases with no gene match: 5. Per germline, CDR1 KGHSH and CDR2 LQKENI. The covered CDR3 bases are TGTGCCAGCTCACGGGGACAGGGGGAAAGCGAG. Amino acids: CASSRGQGESE. The full CDR3 reads CASSRGQGESEQYF.